This record covers a single T cell receptor (beta chain). Using its own MiXCR run on the 5' RACE reads, TCRdb lists one record per CDR3 protein. Of 550,000 to 700,000 distinct CDR3 sequences in the sample, 15% to 20% were seen once. The source of the sample is a study of T-cell memory formation after mild COVID-19. Across the study: For the most part, TCR clusters were specific to one donor.

The CDR3 covers 16 residues. V was clipped by 6 bases and J by 0 bases; unmatched bases: 7. The chain recombines TRBV12-3 or TRBV12-4 with TRBJ2-3; 9 bases match TRBD2. Sequences were obtained from PBMCs or a T cell subset sorted from them (not recorded which). The receptor was derived from an adult woman who had mild COVID-19 (a few samples of this study predate the infection). Cell type and time point are not known. The CDR3 loop is CASRLGLASSTDTQYF. CDR3 nucleotides: TGTGCCAGCAGACTCGGACTAGCGAGTAGCACAGATACGCAGTATTTT.